This TCR beta chain was profiled in a study of CD8 T cells in ankylosing spondylitis (dated by TCRdb to the late 2010s). Some background on the complete study: T cell receptor beta repertoires were profiled in healthy donors and ankylosing spondylitis patients so that disease-linked TCR variants could be found. Samples of peripheral blood were taken, and for ankylosing spondylitis patients, synovial fluid was collected as well. In total, the full study cohort was made up of some 110 healthy donors and more than 20 ankylosing spondylitis patients.

Results and caveats for the whole study, not just this receptor: The disease-linked clones were reported to be significantly enriched in matched synovial fluid samples from ankylosing spondylitis patients. A CD8+ phenotype was shown by the disease-linked clones, which were found at relatively low frequencies in peripheral blood. Some motif variants had previously been reported in the synovial fluid and blood of reactive arthritis patients, which suggests shared mechanisms of disease initiation. A TCR beta motif made up of roughly eight highly homologous amino acid variants appeared to be characteristic of blood from ankylosing spondylitis patients.

This clonotype was counted between two and nine times. It has no known antigen specificity. No much larger clone is present one base from it, and per-base qualities are unavailable. The instrument given in TCRdb is Illumina HiSeq 2500. Quantitative 5'-RACE with molecular barcodes was used to prepare TCR beta libraries. In the authors' own workflow: A new computational method, built on a probabilistic model of VDJ rearrangement, was used to identify disease-linked TCR variants. TCRdb reprocessing: public reads trimmed at Q25 with fastp, clones called with MiXCR, in-frame beta chains kept. Identical CDR3 proteins give one entry, which carries the most common genes and DNA. The V and J calls come from TCRdb's annotation, not from the publication. For this sample there are about 220,000 distinct CDR3 sequences; around 16% appear just once. The ten most abundant clones make up about two fifths of the sample.

CDR1 is given as MNHNS and CDR2 as SASEGT, both from the germline V gene. The CDR3 has 18 amino acids, counting the end cysteine and phenylalanine. Solely the CDR3 DNA is kept, with 54 bases framed from the first base. For this chain, trimming is 1 base at the V end and 2 bases at the J end, and the number of junction bases without a gene match is 7. The chain joins TRBV6-1 to TRBJ2-5, with TRBD2 identical over 13 junction bases. The source is a male donor with ankylosing spondylitis. The sequencing input was blood, either unsorted or a sorted T cell fraction (not recorded which). The DNA is TGTGCCAGCAGTGAAGTGCAAGGACTAGCGGGGGAACAAGAGACCCAGTACTTC. Translated, this is CASSEVQGLAGEQETQYF.